This T cell receptor beta chain was found in a study of response to subunit inactivated influenza vaccine. V trimming: 0 bases; J trimming: 9 bases; junction bases outside the gene matches: 12. CDR1 is DFQATT, CDR2 SNEGSKA, per germline (reference sequence). This CDR3 is 16 amino acids long. MiXCR was run by TCRdb on the RT-PCR reads, yielding one entry per CDR3 protein. The profile shows hundreds of thousands of distinct CDR3 sequences, approximately 17% of them singletons. This material consisted of CD4+ T cells sorted from PBMCs, taken roughly 24 months after vaccination. The receptor was isolated from a man aged 45 to 70 who received an inactivated influenza vaccine. The gene calls are TRBV20-1 and TRBJ1-5, with 9 bases that match TRBD1. The CDR3 is CSARDLGQGRKGPQHF. The CDR3 nucleotides read TGCAGTGCTAGAGATCTTGGACAGGGGAGGAAGGGGCCCCAGCATTTT.